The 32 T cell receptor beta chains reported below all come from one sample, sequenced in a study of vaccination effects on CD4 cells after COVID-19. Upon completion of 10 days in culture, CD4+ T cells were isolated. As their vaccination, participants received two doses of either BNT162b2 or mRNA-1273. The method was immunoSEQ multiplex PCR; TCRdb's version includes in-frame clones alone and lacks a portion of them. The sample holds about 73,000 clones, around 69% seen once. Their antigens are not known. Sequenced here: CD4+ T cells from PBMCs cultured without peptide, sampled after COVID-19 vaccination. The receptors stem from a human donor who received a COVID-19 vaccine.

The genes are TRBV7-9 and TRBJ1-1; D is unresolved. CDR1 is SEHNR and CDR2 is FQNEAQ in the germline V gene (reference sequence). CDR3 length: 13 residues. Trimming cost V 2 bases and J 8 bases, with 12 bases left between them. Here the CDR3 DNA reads TGTGCCAGCAGCTTACTAGGAATTGGCGAAGCTTTCTTT. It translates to CASSLLGIGEAFF.

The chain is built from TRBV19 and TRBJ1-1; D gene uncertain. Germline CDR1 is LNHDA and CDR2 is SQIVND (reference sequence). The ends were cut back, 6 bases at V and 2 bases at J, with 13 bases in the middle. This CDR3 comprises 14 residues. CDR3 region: CASRKNRDNTEAFF. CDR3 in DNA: TGTGCCAGTAGAAAAAATCGGGATAACACTGAAGCTTTCTTT.

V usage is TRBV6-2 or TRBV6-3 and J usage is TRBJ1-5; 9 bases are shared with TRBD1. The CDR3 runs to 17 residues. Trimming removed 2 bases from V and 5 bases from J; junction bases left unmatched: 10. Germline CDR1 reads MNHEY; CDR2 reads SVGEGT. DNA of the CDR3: TGTGCCAGCAGTTACGAAATGGGACAGGGATTCGATCAGCCCCAGCATTTT. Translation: CASSYEMGQGFDQPQHF.

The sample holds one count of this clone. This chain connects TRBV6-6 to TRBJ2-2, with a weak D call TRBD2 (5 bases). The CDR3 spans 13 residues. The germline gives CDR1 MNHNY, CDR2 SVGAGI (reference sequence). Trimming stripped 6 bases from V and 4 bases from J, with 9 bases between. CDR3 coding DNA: TGTGCCAGCAGGGTCCGGGGCACCGGGGAGCTGTTTTTT. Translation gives CASRVRGTGELFF.

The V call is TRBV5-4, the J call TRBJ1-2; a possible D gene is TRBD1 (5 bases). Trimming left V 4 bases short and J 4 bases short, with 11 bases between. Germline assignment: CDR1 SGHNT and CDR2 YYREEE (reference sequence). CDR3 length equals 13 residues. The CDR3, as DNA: TGTGCCAGCAGCCTCGGGACGGCCTATGGCTACACCTTC. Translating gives CASSLGTAYGYTF.

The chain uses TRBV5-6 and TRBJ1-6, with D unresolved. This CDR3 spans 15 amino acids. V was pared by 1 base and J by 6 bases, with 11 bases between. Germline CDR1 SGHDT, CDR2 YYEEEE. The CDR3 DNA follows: TGTGCCAGCAGCTTGCCAGGTTTTCGTAATTCACCCCTCCACTTT. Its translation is CASSLPGFRNSPLHF. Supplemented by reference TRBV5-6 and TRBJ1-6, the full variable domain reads DAGVTQSPTHLIKTRGQQVTLRCSPKSGHDTVSWYQQALGQGPQFIFQYYEEEERQRGNFPDRFSGHQFPNYSSELNVNALLLGDSALYLCASSLPGFRNSPLHFGNGTRLTVT.

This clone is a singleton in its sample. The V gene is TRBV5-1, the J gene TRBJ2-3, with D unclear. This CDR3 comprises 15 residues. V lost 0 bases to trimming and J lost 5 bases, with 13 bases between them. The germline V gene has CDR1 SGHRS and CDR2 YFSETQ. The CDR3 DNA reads TGCGCCAGCAGCTTGGGATCAAGTTCCCAAGATACGCAGTATTTT. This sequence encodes CASSLGSSSQDTQYF.

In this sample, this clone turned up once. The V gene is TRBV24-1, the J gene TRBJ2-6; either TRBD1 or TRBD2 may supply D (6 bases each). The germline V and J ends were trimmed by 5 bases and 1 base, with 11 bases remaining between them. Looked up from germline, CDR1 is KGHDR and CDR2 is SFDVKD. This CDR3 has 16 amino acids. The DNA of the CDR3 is TGTGCCACCAGTGGGCAGGGGAGGTCTGGGGCCAACGTCCTGACTTTC. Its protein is CATSGQGRSGANVLTF.

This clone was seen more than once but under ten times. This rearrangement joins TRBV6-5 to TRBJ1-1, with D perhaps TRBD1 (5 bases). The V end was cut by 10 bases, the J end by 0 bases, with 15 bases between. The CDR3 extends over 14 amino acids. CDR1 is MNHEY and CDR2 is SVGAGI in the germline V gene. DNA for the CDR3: TGTGCCACCAAGGGACGGCTGATGAACACTGAAGCTTTCTTT. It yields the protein CATKGRLMNTEAFF.

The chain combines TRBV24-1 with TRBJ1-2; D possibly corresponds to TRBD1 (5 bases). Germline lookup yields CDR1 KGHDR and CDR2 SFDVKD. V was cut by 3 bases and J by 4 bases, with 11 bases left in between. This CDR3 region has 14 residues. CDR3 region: CATSDAAGGYGYTF. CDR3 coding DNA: TGTGCCACCAGTGATGCGGCCGGGGGCTATGGCTACACCTTC.

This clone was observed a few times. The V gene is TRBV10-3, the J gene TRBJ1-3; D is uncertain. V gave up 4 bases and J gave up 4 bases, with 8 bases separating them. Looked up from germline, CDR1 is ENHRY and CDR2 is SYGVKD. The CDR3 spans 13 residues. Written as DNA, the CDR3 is TGTGCCATCAGTGGGTCGGCGGGAAACACCATATATTTT. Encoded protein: CAISGSAGNTIYF.

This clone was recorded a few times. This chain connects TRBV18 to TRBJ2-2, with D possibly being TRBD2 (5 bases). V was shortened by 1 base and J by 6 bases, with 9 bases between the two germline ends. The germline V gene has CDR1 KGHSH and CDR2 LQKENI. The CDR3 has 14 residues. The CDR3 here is CASSPQERAGELFF. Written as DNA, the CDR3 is TGTGCCAGCTCACCACAGGAGAGGGCCGGGGAGCTGTTTTTT.

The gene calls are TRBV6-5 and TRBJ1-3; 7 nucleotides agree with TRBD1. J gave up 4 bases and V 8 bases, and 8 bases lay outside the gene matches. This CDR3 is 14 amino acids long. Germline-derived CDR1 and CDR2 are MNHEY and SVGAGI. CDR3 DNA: TGTGCCAGCCGGGGACAGTCGAGGGGAAACACCATATATTTT. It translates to CASRGQSRGNTIYF.

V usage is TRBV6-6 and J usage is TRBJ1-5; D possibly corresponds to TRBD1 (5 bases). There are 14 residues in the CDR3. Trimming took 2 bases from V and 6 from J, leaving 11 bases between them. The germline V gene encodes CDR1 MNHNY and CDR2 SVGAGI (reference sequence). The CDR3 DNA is TGTGCCAGCAGTTACCGGGGCTGGGGTCAGCCCCAGCATTTT. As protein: CASSYRGWGQPQHF.

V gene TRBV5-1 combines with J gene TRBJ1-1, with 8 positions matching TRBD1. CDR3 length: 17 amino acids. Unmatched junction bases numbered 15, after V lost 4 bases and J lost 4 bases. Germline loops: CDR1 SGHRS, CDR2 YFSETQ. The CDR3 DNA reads TGCGCCAGCAGCCGAACGCAGGGGGCGGTATCCTCCACTGAAGCTTTCTTT. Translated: CASSRTQGAVSSTEAFF.

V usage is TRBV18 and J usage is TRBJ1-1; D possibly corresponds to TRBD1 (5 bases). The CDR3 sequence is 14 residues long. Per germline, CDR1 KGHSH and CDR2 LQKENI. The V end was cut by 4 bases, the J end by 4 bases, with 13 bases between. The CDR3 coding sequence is TGTGCCAGCTCACTGGGGACTGAGGGCACTGAAGCTTTCTTT. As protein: CASSLGTEGTEAFF.

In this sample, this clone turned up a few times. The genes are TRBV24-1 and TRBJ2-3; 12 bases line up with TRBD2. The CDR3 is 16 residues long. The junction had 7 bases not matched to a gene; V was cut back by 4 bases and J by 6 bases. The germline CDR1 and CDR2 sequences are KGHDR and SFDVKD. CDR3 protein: CATSDPRLAGADTQYF. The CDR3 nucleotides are TGTGCCACCAGTGACCCTCGACTAGCGGGGGCGGATACGCAGTATTTT.

CDR3 bases: TGTGCCAGCAGCTTATCTGGCTATGGCTACACCTTC. Translating gives CASSLSGYGYTF. The chain recombines TRBV7-9 with TRBJ1-2; D remains unclear. The V end was cut by 2 bases, the J end by 4 bases, with 5 bases between. The CDR3 contains 12 residues. Germline V gives CDR1 SEHNR, CDR2 FQNEAQ (reference sequence).

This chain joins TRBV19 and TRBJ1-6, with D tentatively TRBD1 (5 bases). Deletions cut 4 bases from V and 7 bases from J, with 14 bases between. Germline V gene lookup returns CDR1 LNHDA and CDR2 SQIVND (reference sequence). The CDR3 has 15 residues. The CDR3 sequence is CASSNQGTGNSPLHF. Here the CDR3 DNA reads TGTGCCAGTAGTAACCAGGGAACGGGGAATTCACCCCTCCACTTT.

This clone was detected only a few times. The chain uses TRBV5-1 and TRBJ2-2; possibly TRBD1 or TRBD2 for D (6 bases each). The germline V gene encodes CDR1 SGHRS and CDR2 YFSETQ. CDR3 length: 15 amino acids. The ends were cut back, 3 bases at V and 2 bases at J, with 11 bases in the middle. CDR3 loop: CASSWGASNTGELFF. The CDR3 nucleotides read TGCGCCAGCAGCTGGGGGGCATCCAACACCGGGGAGCTGTTTTTT.

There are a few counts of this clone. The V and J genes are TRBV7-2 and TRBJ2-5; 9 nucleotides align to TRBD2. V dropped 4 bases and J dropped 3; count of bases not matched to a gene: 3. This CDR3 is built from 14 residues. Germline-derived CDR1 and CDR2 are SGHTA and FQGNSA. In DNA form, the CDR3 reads TGTGCCAGCAGCTGGCAGCGGGGGGAAGAGACCCAGTACTTC. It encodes CASSWQRGEETQYF.

CDR3 protein: CASRPNRASGNTIYF. Here the CDR3 DNA reads TGTGCCAGCAGACCCAACCGAGCCTCTGGAAACACCATATATTTT. The J gene is TRBJ1-3, the V gene TRBV27; D is unclear. Per germline, CDR1 MNHEY and CDR2 SMNVEV (reference sequence). The ends were cut back, 6 bases at V and 0 bases at J, with 12 bases in the middle. The CDR3 covers 15 residues.

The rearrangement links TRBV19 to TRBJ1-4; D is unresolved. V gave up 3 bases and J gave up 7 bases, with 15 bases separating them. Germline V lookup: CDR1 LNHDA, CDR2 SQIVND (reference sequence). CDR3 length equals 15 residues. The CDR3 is CASSITALWSEKLFF. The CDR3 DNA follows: TGTGCCAGTAGTATTACGGCCTTGTGGAGTGAAAAACTGTTTTTT.

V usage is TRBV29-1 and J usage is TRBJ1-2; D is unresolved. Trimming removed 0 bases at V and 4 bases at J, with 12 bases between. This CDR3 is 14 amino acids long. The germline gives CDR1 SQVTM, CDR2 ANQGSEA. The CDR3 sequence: CSVEESRIFYGYTF. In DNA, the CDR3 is TGCAGCGTTGAAGAATCCAGGATATTCTATGGCTACACCTTC. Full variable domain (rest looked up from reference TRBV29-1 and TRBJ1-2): SAVISQKPSRDICQRGTSLTIQCQVDSQVTMMFWYRQQPGQSLTLIATANQGSEATYESGFVIDKFPISRPNLTFSTLTVSNMSPEDSSIYLCSVEESRIFYGYTFGSGTRLTVV.

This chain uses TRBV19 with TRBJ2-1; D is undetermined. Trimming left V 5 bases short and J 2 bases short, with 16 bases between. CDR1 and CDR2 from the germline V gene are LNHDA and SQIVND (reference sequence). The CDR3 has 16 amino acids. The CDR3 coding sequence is TGTGCCAGTAGTCTCCTTGGTGCAGATACCTACAATGAGCAGTTCTTC. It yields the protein CASSLLGADTYNEQFF.

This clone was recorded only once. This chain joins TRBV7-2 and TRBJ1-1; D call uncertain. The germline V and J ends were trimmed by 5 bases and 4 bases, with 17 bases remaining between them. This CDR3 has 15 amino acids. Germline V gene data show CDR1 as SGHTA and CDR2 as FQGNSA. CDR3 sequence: CASSLGTLRGTEAFF. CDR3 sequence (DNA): TGTGCCAGCAGCCTGGGAACTTTACGAGGCACTGAAGCTTTCTTT.

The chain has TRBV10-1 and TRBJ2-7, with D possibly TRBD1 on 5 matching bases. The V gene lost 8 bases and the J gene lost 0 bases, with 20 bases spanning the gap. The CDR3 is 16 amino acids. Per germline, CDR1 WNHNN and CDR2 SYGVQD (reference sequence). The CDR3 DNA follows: TGCGCCAGCCCTGAATGGGCAGGGTACAGCTCCTACGAGCAGTACGTC. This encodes CASPEWAGYSSYEQYV.

This CDR3 is CASSLYANTGELFF. CDR3 bases: TGCGCCAGCAGCTTGTATGCGAACACCGGGGAGCTGTTTTTT. The V call is TRBV5-1, the J call TRBJ2-2; D gene ambiguous. Germline CDR1 reads SGHRS; CDR2 reads YFSETQ. V was trimmed by 1 base and J by 0 bases, leaving 4 bases between them. The CDR3 has 14 amino acids. Looking up the rest from reference TRBV5-1 and TRBJ2-2 gives the full variable domain: KAGVTQTPRYLIKTRGQQVTLSCSPISGHRSVSWYQQTPGQGLQFLFEYFSETQRNKGNFPGRFSGRQFSNSRSEMNVSTLELGDSALYLCASSLYANTGELFFGEGSRLTVL.

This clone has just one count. The chain's CDR3 is CASSRSGGATDTQYF. The CDR3, as DNA: TGTGCCAGCAGCAGAAGCGGGGGGGCCACAGATACGCAGTATTTT. The V gene is TRBV5-5, the J gene TRBJ2-3, with TRBD2 identical over 10 bases. The ends lost 4 bases at V and 2 bases at J; junction bases unmatched: 4. From germline, CDR1 is SGHKS and CDR2 YYEKEE (reference sequence). The CDR3 spans 15 residues.

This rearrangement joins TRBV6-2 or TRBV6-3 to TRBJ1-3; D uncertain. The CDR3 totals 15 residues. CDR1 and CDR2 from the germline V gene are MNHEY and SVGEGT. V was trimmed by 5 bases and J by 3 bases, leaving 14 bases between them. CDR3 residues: CASSKTNVYGNTIYF. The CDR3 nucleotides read TGTGCCAGCAGTAAGACGAACGTCTATGGAAACACCATATATTTT.

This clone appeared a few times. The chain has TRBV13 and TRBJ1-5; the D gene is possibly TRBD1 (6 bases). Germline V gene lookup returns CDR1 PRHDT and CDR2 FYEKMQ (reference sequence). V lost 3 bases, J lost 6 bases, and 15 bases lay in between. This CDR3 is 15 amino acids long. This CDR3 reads CASSLGQGTVQPQHF. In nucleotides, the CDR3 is TGTGCCAGCAGCTTGGGGCAGGGGACGGTTCAGCCCCAGCATTTT.

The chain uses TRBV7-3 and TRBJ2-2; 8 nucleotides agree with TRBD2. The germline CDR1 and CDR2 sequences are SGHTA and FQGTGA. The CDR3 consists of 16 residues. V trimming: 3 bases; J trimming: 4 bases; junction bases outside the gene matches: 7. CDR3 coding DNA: TGTGCCAGCAGCTTCCCGGGGGGGGTGGCCACCGGGGAGCTGTTTTTT. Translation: CASSFPGGVATGELFF.